This T cell receptor beta chain was sequenced for a study of blood T cell repertoires in COVID-19. Study overall: Acute and convalescent COVID-19 specimens originated in the United States, Italy and Spain.

Participant age was about 18 to 100 years, and participants resided in about 25 US areas. Each participant's cohort was designated according to participant-reported clinical history. How the authors handled the data: Estimation of nucleated cell counts was performed using reference gene primer amplification. Generated by immunoSEQ multiplex PCR, the TCRdb table keeps only in-frame clones and is missing some. V, J and clone size are those of that table, while D and trimming were read from the DNA. The sample comprises approximately 190,000 clones, about four fifths of which are singletons, and about 3.2% rests with the top ten. Input material: PBMCs or T cells enriched from blood (not recorded which). This clonotype originated in a woman between 25 and 40 years old who had been exposed to COVID-19.

DNA of the CDR3: TGTGCCACCAGCAGTTTCAGCTACAATGAGCAGTTCTTC. The encoded protein is CATSSFSYNEQFF. The chain combines TRBV15 with TRBJ2-1, with unresolved D. Trimming cost V 3 bases and J 3 bases, with 6 bases left between them. This CDR3 comprises 13 residues. Germline assignment: CDR1 LNHNV and CDR2 YYDKDF (reference sequence).